This TCR beta chain was captured in a study of STAT5B mutations in CD4+ large granular lymphocyte leukemia. Study-wide context: Healthy donors showed HLA-associated enrichment of the CDR3 'QG' motif.

About this clone itself: Its antigen remains unknown.

Broader study findings: TRBV06-family usage was enriched in top patient clones (8/27) versus controls (2/35). Patient CD4-sorted repertoires stayed more clonal than healthy ones after leukemic-clone removal.

Sequencing was at survey level. TCRdb's copy holds only in-frame clones and misses some; the assay was immunoSEQ multiplex PCR. The sample includes over 25,000 clones, approximately 81% seen only once; the top ten take around 0.33%. The germline V gene has CDR1 SGHDT and CDR2 YYEEEE. There are 13 residues in the CDR3. V gave up 3 bases and J gave up 7 bases, with 10 bases separating them. This clonotype was sampled from a human donor in good health. Sequencing was done on a sample of CD4+ T cells from blood buffy coats. The gene calls are TRBV5-6 and TRBJ1-4; D is perhaps TRBD1 (6 bases). DNA for the CDR3: TGTGCCAGCAGCTCAGGGGTAGGTGAAAAACTGTTTTTT. It codes for CASSSGVGEKLFF.